The present T cell receptor beta chain was sequenced within a study of T cell repertoires in cytomegalovirus infection. Study-wide results and limits: In two of eight donors, the top clonotype was HLA-C-restricted CMV-specific. Adding up the frequency of public TCR beta families identified people who carried CMV plus the relevant HLA.

On this clonotype: The antigen is undetermined.

V lost 5 bases to trimming and J lost 5 bases, with 9 bases between them. The CDR3 length is 12 residues. Germline CDR1 and CDR2: MNHEY and SMNVEV (reference sequence). TCRdb re-analysed the reads in MiXCR, keeping a single row per CDR3 protein. Seen here are about 300,000 distinct CDR3 sequences, about 9.1% observed once, and the top ten hold approximately 2.4%. This chain joins TRBV27 and TRBJ1-1; D not resolved. The receptor was isolated from a human donor in good health (CMV status not recorded). Some clones in this sample may be carry-over from other donors' samples. The material sequenced was PBMCs. The CDR3 loop reads CASSKGRTEAFF. CDR3 in DNA: TGTGCCAGCAGTAAAGGGCGGACTGAAGCTTTCTTT.